This entry concerns a single TCR beta chain. What antigen it recognizes has not been identified. Base qualities are not at hand, and no much larger clone is one base apart. The data are from a study of OX40 agonist ivuxolimab in advanced cancers. Regarding the complete study: Ivuxolimab was an agonistic, fully human IgG2 monoclonal antibody directed against OX40 (CD134), a costimulatory receptor. Partial responses were achieved by three dose-escalation patients, of whom one had hepatocellular carcinoma and two had cutaneous melanoma. The point of sequencing TCRbeta in the periphery was to test whether ivuxolimab changed TCR sequence diversity and drove clonal T-cell expansion. Intravenous ivuxolimab was administered to patients every 2 weeks at six dose levels: 0.01, 0.1, 0.3, 1.5, 3 and 10 mg/kg. Prior anti-PD-1, anti-PD-L1 or anti-CTLA-4 therapy was permitted, and roughly two fifths of dose-escalation patients had received checkpoint inhibitors. The paper reports the monotherapy dose-escalation portion (N = 52 patients) of the phase I ivuxolimab trial. In the dose-escalation cohort, more than 80% of patients were male, and the mean age was approximately 60 years with a range of 23 to 79. Of the roughly 52 dose-escalation patients, hepatocellular carcinoma was present in about 20, melanoma in some 15, renal cell carcinoma in 9 and head and neck cancer in 9. The full study reports these points: After ivuxolimab, CD8+ T cells had more expanded clones than CD4+ T cells on average. The antigen specificity of the clonally expanded peripheral T cells was not determined. At doses from 0.1 to 3.0 mg/kg, clonal expansion was seen in both CD4+ and CD8+ blood T cells between baseline and week 6. Low levels of normalized T-cell clonal expansion were also seen in some patients who did not respond. In partial responders in the 0.1-3.0 mg/kg groups, normalized peripheral clonal expansion was found to be among the lowest, especially among CD8+ T cells.

For CDR1 and CDR2, the germline V gene (reference sequence) lists LNHDA and SQIVND. Including the terminal cysteine and phenylalanine, the CDR3 comprises 17 residues. Left in the record is the CDR3 DNA by itself, 51 bases read in frame from the first base. Trimmed from V: 5 bases; trimmed from J: 7 bases; junction bases lacking a gene match: 15. The trial excluded patients who had a history of autoimmune disease or who were on systemic immunosuppression. Peripheral blood for TCR sequencing was drawn from every dose cohort at baseline, at cycle 4 day 1 and at cycle 7 day 1. The samples were drawn from a first-in-human, open-label, multicenter phase I dose-escalation trial of ivuxolimab. Adults with locally advanced or metastatic melanoma, renal cell carcinoma, hepatocellular carcinoma or head and neck squamous cell carcinoma were enrolled in the trial. Before TCR sequencing, CD4+ T cells and CD8+ T cells were sorted from peripheral blood as separate populations.

To sequence the TCRbeta CDR3 region, genomic DNA was isolated from the sorted cells. The immunoSEQ Assay was used to sequence the TCRbeta CDR3 regions. Held by TCRdb, this immuneACCESS table contains in-frame sequences only and omits some clones. Under half of the omission traces to an unresolved V gene where checked; the cause of the rest is unknown. The sample table contains approximately 99,000 clones; only one count was recorded for 86% of them. The ten largest clones add up to roughly 5.5% of the sample. Rearrangement joined TRBV19 to TRBJ2-1, with TRBD1 matching 9 junction bases. The sequencing here drew on CD4+ or CD8+ T cells sorted from blood, taken in a trial of the OX40 agonist ivuxolimab. The receptor's source is an adult with an advanced solid tumor such as melanoma, head and neck, liver or kidney cancer. CDR3 reads: CASSSLGTGKGWNEQFF. The nucleotide sequence reads as follows: TGTGCCAGTAGTTCTCTCGGGACAGGGAAAGGATGGAATGAGCAGTTCTTC.